This T cell receptor (beta chain) was sequenced in a study of PD-1 blockade in classical Hodgkin lymphoma. General study points: Sources of repertoire differences remain undefined, possibly disease activity or prior therapy. Newly diagnosed patients had baseline TCR diversity that was reportedly lower than that of healthy donors.

A note on this clone: As yet, its antigen is unknown.

Described time point: newly diagnosed, previously untreated cHL patient sample. Purification of CD4+ T cells from thawed PBMCs was achieved by magnetic negative selection. Comparison relied on PBMCs that came from newly diagnosed, untreated classical Hodgkin lymphoma. Sequencing used immunoSEQ multiplex PCR; TCRdb keeps in-frame clones, though not all of them. Of under 35,000 clones listed, about 89% were seen once; the top ten hold more than 0.35%. Sequencing was carried out using CD4+ T cells from blood. The receptor comes from a human donor with classical Hodgkin lymphoma.

The CDR3 here is CACTRQGSYNEQFF. CDR3 in DNA: TGTGCCTGCACTCGTCAGGGTTCTTACAATGAGCAGTTCTTC. The chain joins TRBV30 to TRBJ2-1, with TRBD1 as a possible D gene (5 bases). V dropped 6 bases and J dropped 4 bases, with 16 bases sitting between them. The CDR3 has 14 amino acids. CDR1 and CDR2 (germline): GTSNPN, SVGIG (reference sequence).